The 12 T cell receptor beta chains presented below share a single source sample, sequenced in a study of early T cells in non-severe SARS-CoV-2 infection. In TCRdb, the 5' RACE reads were re-called with MiXCR into one record per CDR3 protein. The profile shows around 110,000 distinct CDR3 sequences, approximately 10% of them singletons. The sequenced sample consisted of whole blood. These receptors all stem from an adult who was a healthcare worker with PCR-confirmed SARS-CoV-2 infection or an uninfected control (not recorded which).

V is TRBV20-1 and J is TRBJ2-1, with 16 bases identical to TRBD2. Germline values: CDR1 DFQATT, CDR2 SNEGSKA (reference sequence). The CDR3 is 15 residues long. With 7 bases clipped from V and 8 bases from J, the junction kept 8 bases outside the gene matches. CDR3 DNA sequence: TGCAGTGAAGCCGGGACTAGCGGGAGGGTTTATGAGCAGTTCTTC. Encoded protein: CSEAGTSGRVYEQFF.

The chain couples TRBV20-1 to TRBJ2-3, with TRBD2 identical over 11 bases. The CDR3 has 16 amino acids. Per the germline V gene, CDR1 is DFQATT and CDR2 is SNEGSKA (reference sequence). V lost 3 bases and J lost 6; bases outside the gene matches: 11. CDR3 coding DNA: TGCAGTGCTAGTCCGCAGACTAGCGGGAAGGTCGATACGCAGTATTTT. It codes for CSASPQTSGKVDTQYF.

This clonotype was detected many times. The chain couples TRBV19 to TRBJ2-2; 7 positions match TRBD1. Germline lookup yields CDR1 LNHDA and CDR2 SQIVND (reference sequence). J lost 8 bases, V lost 4 bases, and 13 bases had no gene match. This CDR3 spans 16 amino acids. The CDR3 reads CASSTDRDPFGGELFF. The CDR3 nucleotides are TGTGCCAGTAGTACAGACAGGGATCCATTTGGAGGGGAGCTGTTTTTT.

This clonotype came up many times. The chain carries TRBV24-1 and TRBJ2-1, with 9 bases fitting TRBD2. CDR3 length: 14 amino acids. Germline V gene sequence: CDR1 KGHDR, CDR2 SFDVKD. Losses at the gene ends were 10 bases for V and 8 bases for J; bases not matched to a gene: 11. The DNA of the CDR3 is TGTGCCACGGGTAGCGGGAGATTAGCGGATGAGCAGTTCTTC. It specifies CATGSGRLADEQFF.

This chain uses TRBV4-3 with TRBJ2-1; D is uncertain. Between the trimmed V and J ends, which lost 4 bases and 5 bases, there was a span of 9 bases. CDR3 length equals 13 residues. Germline CDR1 is LGHNA and CDR2 is YSLEER. The CDR3 here is CASSRIRNNEQFF. CDR3 sequence (DNA): TGCGCCAGCAGCCGTATTCGTAACAATGAGCAGTTCTTC.

A few counts support this clonotype. The chain combines TRBV4-3 with TRBJ2-1, with 7 bases aligning to TRBD2. Germline values: CDR1 LGHNA, CDR2 YSLEER. J was trimmed by 4 bases and V by 0 bases; bases with no gene match: 15. This CDR3 comprises 19 residues. The CDR3 DNA is TGCGCCAGCAGCCAAGATCTCTCTTTGGGTAGCGGGTTTTACAATGAGCAGTTCTTC. It codes for CASSQDLSLGSGFYNEQFF.

V usage is TRBV2 and J usage is TRBJ1-5; no definite D call. The CDR3 length is 15 residues. Germline assignment: CDR1 SNHLY and CDR2 FYNNEI. V lost 8 bases and J 1 base, leaving 15 bases between the germline ends. The CDR3 nucleotides are TGTGCCAGCTGTGGCAGCGGACGGAGCAATCAGCCCCAGCATTTT. It is translated as CASCGSGRSNQPQHF.

The chain carries TRBV6-6 and TRBJ2-3; the D call may be TRBD1 or TRBD2 (5 bases each). The germline V and J ends were trimmed by 0 bases and 0 bases, with 10 bases remaining between them. Germline V gene lookup returns CDR1 MNHNY and CDR2 SVGAGI (reference sequence). This CDR3 is 16 amino acids long. CDR3 sequence (DNA): TGTGCCAGCAGTTACTCGGGACGTGGGAGCACAGATACGCAGTATTTT. Translating gives CASSYSGRGSTDTQYF.

This chain connects TRBV12-3 or TRBV12-4 to TRBJ1-5, with D maybe TRBD1 (5 bases). The V gene lost 6 bases and the J gene lost 7 bases, with 10 bases spanning the gap. This CDR3 is 12 amino acids long. Here the CDR3 DNA reads TGTGCCAGCAGGATAGGGGTGCAGCCCCAGCATTTT. Translated, it gives CASRIGVQPQHF.

The CDR3 sequence: CASSAGKGRDDEKLFF. The CDR3 DNA reads TGTGCCAGCAGCGCGGGGAAAGGCAGGGATGATGAAAAACTGTTTTTT. J is TRBJ1-4 and V is TRBV4-2; maybe TRBD1 (5 bases). Germline assignment: CDR1 LGHNA and CDR2 YNFKEQ. Deletions cut 5 bases from V and 6 bases from J, with 19 bases between. The CDR3 totals 16 residues.

The chain combines TRBV7-8 with TRBJ2-7, with 10 bases identical to TRBD2. This CDR3 has 15 amino acids. V shed 5 bases and J 3 bases; nucleotides not matched to a gene: 7. Germline CDR1 and CDR2: SGHVS and FQNEAQ. CDR3 protein: CASSTKGLASYEQYF. The CDR3 DNA reads as TGTGCCAGCAGCACAAAGGGACTAGCGAGCTACGAGCAGTACTTC.

This clonotype was seen a handful of times. This sequence joins TRBV28 and TRBJ2-5; D unclear. The length of the CDR3 is 14 residues. Germline V gene data show CDR1 as MDHEN and CDR2 as SYDVKM. Trimming stripped 1 base from V and 2 bases from J, with 8 bases between. The CDR3 protein is CASSLLLTQETQYF. CDR3 coding DNA: TGTGCCAGCAGTTTATTGCTGACTCAAGAGACCCAGTACTTC.